A few counts support the clone carrying this T cell receptor (beta chain). Its antigen remains unidentified. Samples came from healthy bone marrow donors. Researchers ran the PCR with 60 Vbeta and 13 Jbeta primers. Measured with immunoSEQ multiplex PCR; TCRdb has only the in-frame clones, and not every one. The sample holds about 73,000 clones, under 70% seen once. This entry is derived from a study of cytomegalovirus exposure and HLA in healthy donors. Overall study results and limits: In vitro checks showed that a few CMV-associated chains really do target CMV antigens. A later analysis linked about 17,000 TCR beta sequences to HLA alleles at 0.05 false discovery rate. Presence/absence analysis assumed near-uniform sequencing depth across donors.

Germline values: CDR1 MNHEY, CDR2 SMNVEV (reference sequence). The V end was cut by 3 bases, the J end by 0 bases, with 6 bases between. This CDR3 has 14 residues. This receptor was identified in a woman between 45 and 60 years old in good health and CMV-seropositive. What was sequenced was PBMCs. V and J are TRBV27 and TRBJ2-1; no definite D call. This chain's CDR3 is CASSLKPSYNEQFF. CDR3 bases: TGTGCCAGCAGTTTGAAGCCCTCCTACAATGAGCAGTTCTTC.